This T cell receptor (beta chain) is drawn from a study of monozygotic twins with inflammatory bowel disease. Reprocessing the 5' RACE reads, TCRdb reports a single entry for every CDR3 protein and omits DNA. The sample's table shows approximately 140,000 distinct CDR3 sequences. The CDR3 spans 13 residues. Germline CDR1 reads SGHTA; CDR2 reads FQGNSA. The clonotype comes from a human donor with ulcerative colitis or Crohn's disease, or a healthy co-twin of an affected twin (not recorded which). The gene calls are TRBV7-2 and TRBJ1-2. Material for sequencing was blood. CDR3 residues: CASSLPQVEGYTF.